These 20 T cell receptor beta chains share one sample of origin, sequenced in a study of radiotherapy plus CTLA-4 blockade in lung cancer. Some clones are missing from TCRdb's copy, which holds only in-frame ones; the method was immunoSEQ multiplex PCR. The data contain nearly 95,000 clones, 80% to 85% of them seen just once; the ten biggest clones take up about 25%. Source: peripheral blood, taken from a patient treated with radiotherapy plus ipilimumab. The source of these receptors is a human donor with non-small cell lung cancer that progressed on radiotherapy plus ipilimumab.

This clone was counted a few times. This sequence joins TRBV6-5 and TRBJ2-1; 13 bases are a match to TRBD2. Germline trimming cut 7 bases from V and 10 bases from J; bases unmatched to any gene: 7. The germline CDR1 and CDR2 sequences are MNHEY and SVGAGI. This CDR3 comprises 14 residues. CDR3 protein: CASNKPGLAGEQFF. DNA of the CDR3: TGTGCCAGCAACAAACCGGGACTAGCGGGAGAGCAGTTCTTC.

The chain employs TRBV11-2 and TRBJ2-7, with 9 bases identical to TRBD1. V lost 5 bases, J lost 2 bases, and 4 bases stayed unmatched. The CDR3 totals 14 residues. From germline, CDR1 is SGHAT and CDR2 FQNNGV. Written as DNA, the CDR3 is TGTGCCAGCAGCCGACAGGGGGGTACCTACGAGCAGTACTTC. Translating gives CASSRQGGTYEQYF.

This clone appeared a few times. The chain carries TRBV6-1 and TRBJ2-5; TRBD1 matches at 8 bases. Losses at the gene ends were 5 bases for V and 5 bases for J; bases not matched to a gene: 7. This CDR3 spans 14 amino acids. Looked up from germline, CDR1 is MNHNS and CDR2 is SASEGT. The CDR3 region is CASSTRGRLETQYF. In nucleotides, the CDR3 is TGTGCCAGCAGTACCAGGGGGCGTTTGGAGACCCAGTACTTC.

A single count supports this clone. V is TRBV6-1 and J is TRBJ1-1; D gene unclear. The V and J ends lost 2 bases and 12 bases respectively, with 13 bases between them. This CDR3 comprises 12 residues. CDR1 and CDR2 (germline): MNHNS, SASEGT. The CDR3 loop reads CASSENGDLTFF. In nucleotides, the CDR3 is TGTGCCAGCAGTGAAAATGGAGACCTGACTTTCTTT.

The V gene is TRBV5-1, the J gene TRBJ2-7; 7 bases fit TRBD1. The trim removed 4 bases at V and 2 bases at J, leaving 3 bases unmatched. The CDR3 has 13 amino acids. In germline, CDR1 is SGHRS, CDR2 YFSETQ. The CDR3, as DNA: TGCGCCAGCAGCACACAGGGGCCCTACGAGCAGTACTTC. It yields the protein CASSTQGPYEQYF.

The chain couples TRBV5-5 to TRBJ2-7; the D is unclear. V lost 6 bases and J lost 6, with 13 bases in between. Per the germline V gene, CDR1 is SGHKS and CDR2 is YYEKEE (reference sequence). The CDR3 spans 12 residues. Written as DNA, the CDR3 is TGTGCCAGCAACCGAAAAAGGTCCGAGCAGTACTTC. Protein sequence: CASNRKRSEQYF.

The chain uses TRBV28 and TRBJ1-5; D is undetermined. V lost 9 bases, J lost 0 bases, and 18 bases lay in between. Germline CDR1 MDHEN, CDR2 SYDVKM. The CDR3 runs 16 residues. CDR3 sequence: CASPPRAEDSNQPQHF. Here the CDR3 DNA reads TGTGCCAGTCCCCCTCGGGCAGAAGATAGCAATCAGCCCCAGCATTTT.

The J gene is TRBJ2-5, the V gene TRBV19, with D hard to call. Trimming shortened V by 2 bases and J by 2 bases, and 12 bases separated the two germline ends. Germline-derived CDR1 and CDR2 are LNHDA and SQIVND (reference sequence). This CDR3 region has 15 residues. CDR3 in amino acids: CASSISGGSQETQYF. DNA of the CDR3: TGTGCCAGTAGTATATCTGGCGGATCGCAAGAGACCCAGTACTTC.

The chain carries TRBV10-1 and TRBJ2-7, with 9 bases that match TRBD2. The germline CDR1 and CDR2 sequences are WNHNN and SYGVQD (reference sequence). V dropped 0 bases and J dropped 3; count of bases not matched to a gene: 15. The CDR3 totals 19 residues. The CDR3 here is CASSESSIWRLAGLYEQYF. DNA for the CDR3: TGCGCCAGCAGTGAGTCATCGATTTGGCGGCTAGCGGGGCTCTACGAGCAGTACTTC.

The gene calls are TRBV29-1 and TRBJ2-7; D not certain. The CDR3 spans 10 residues. The V gene lost 7 bases and the J gene lost 4 bases, with 8 bases spanning the gap. Germline V CDR1 and CDR2: SQVTM, ANQGSEA. The DNA of the CDR3 is TGCAGCGGCCCTAGGTACGAGCAGTACGTC. It specifies CSGPRYEQYV.

The chain recombines TRBV5-6 with TRBJ1-2; the D is unclear. The CDR3 sequence is 13 residues long. V was shortened by 5 bases and J by 3 bases, with 11 bases between the two germline ends. Germline values: CDR1 SGHDT, CDR2 YYEEEE. CDR3 residues: CASSLRNHYGYTF. As DNA, the CDR3 is TGTGCCAGCAGTCTCAGAAACCACTATGGCTACACCTTC.

The V call is TRBV28, the J call TRBJ2-1, with 8 bases matching TRBD2. The CDR3 covers 16 residues. Germline V gene lookup returns CDR1 MDHEN and CDR2 SYDVKM. Trimming took 5 bases from V and 3 from J; bases not matched to a gene: 9. CDR3 residues: CASSQLAGIYYNEQFF. The CDR3 DNA reads as TGTGCCAGCAGTCAGTTAGCGGGAATCTACTACAATGAGCAGTTCTTC.

This sequence joins TRBV6-5 and TRBJ2-1; TRBD2 matches 12 bases. The CDR3 runs to 16 residues. V lost 0 bases to trimming and J lost 5 bases; unmatched junction nucleotides: 2. CDR1 and CDR2 (germline): MNHEY, SVGAGI. The CDR3 is CASSYSLAGGNNEQFF. The CDR3 DNA follows: TGTGCCAGCAGTTACTCCCTAGCGGGAGGGAACAATGAGCAGTTCTTC.

This sequence joins TRBV2 and TRBJ1-5, with D possibly being TRBD1 (5 bases). The CDR3 has 17 amino acids. Trimming removed 6 bases at V and 0 bases at J, with 18 bases between. Per germline, CDR1 SNHLY and CDR2 FYNNEI. The CDR3 DNA is TGTGCCAGCAGGGGTAGTGGCAGGGCCAGTAGCAATCAGCCCCAGCATTTT. It specifies CASRGSGRASSNQPQHF.

V usage is TRBV19 and J usage is TRBJ2-2; no clear D gene. The ends were cut back, 6 bases at V and 7 bases at J, with 9 bases in the middle. Germline V gene data show CDR1 as LNHDA and CDR2 as SQIVND (reference sequence). The CDR3 has 12 residues. CDR3 sequence reads: CASRYRSGELFF. CDR3 in DNA: TGTGCCAGTAGGTACCGGAGCGGGGAGCTGTTTTTT.

This chain joins TRBV6-5 and TRBJ2-1, with unresolved D. Trimming stripped 6 bases from V and 4 bases from J, with 13 bases between. Germline V gives CDR1 MNHEY, CDR2 SVGAGI. The CDR3 consists of 14 residues. The CDR3 DNA reads TGTGCCAGCAGGAGCGACGACCCTTACAATGAGCAGTTCTTC. Encoded protein: CASRSDDPYNEQFF.

This CDR3 reads CATSRDFRLVRANEQFF. In DNA, the CDR3 is TGTGCCACCAGCAGAGATTTTCGACTAGTAAGGGCCAATGAGCAGTTCTTC. The genes are TRBV15 and TRBJ2-1; a possible D gene is TRBD2 (6 bases). From germline, CDR1 is LNHNV and CDR2 YYDKDF (reference sequence). The CDR3 contains 17 residues. The ends were cut back, 0 bases at V and 6 bases at J, with 18 bases in the middle.

The chain links TRBV2 to TRBJ2-1; 14 bases align to TRBD2. The CDR3 extends over 19 amino acids. Looked up from germline, CDR1 is SNHLY and CDR2 is FYNNEI. V lost 8 bases to trimming and J lost 9 bases; unmatched junction nucleotides: 21. The CDR3 nucleotides read TGTGCCAGCGGTCCTGTGCCGGGACTAGCGGGGGTTTGGGGTTTTGAGCAGTTCTTC. It yields the protein CASGPVPGLAGVWGFEQFF.

The rearrangement uses TRBV6-5 and TRBJ1-2; D is ambiguous. Per germline, CDR1 MNHEY and CDR2 SVGAGI. The germline V and J ends were trimmed by 0 bases and 7 bases, with 15 bases remaining between them. This CDR3 comprises 15 residues. The CDR3 sequence is CASSYSFGRLSGYTF. CDR3 nucleotide sequence: TGTGCCAGCAGTTACTCCTTTGGAAGACTGAGTGGCTACACCTTC.

The genes are TRBV4-2 and TRBJ2-5, with 7 bases matching TRBD1. Germline CDR1 is LGHNA and CDR2 is YNFKEQ. The CDR3 consists of 15 residues. Unmatched junction bases numbered 11, after V lost 3 bases and J lost 7 bases. The CDR3 nucleotides read TGTGCCAGCAGCCAGAGTCGGGACAGAACGATGACCCAGTACTTC. Protein sequence: CASSQSRDRTMTQYF.